These T cell receptor beta chains were read from a single sample in a study of CD8 T cells in acute hepatitis C reinfection. Some clones are missing from TCRdb's copy, which holds only in-frame ones; the method was immunoSEQ multiplex PCR. Here the sample spans more than 35,000 clones, 85% to 90% being singletons. The sequenced sample consisted of naive CD8+ T cells from PBMCs. Receptor source: a man between 25 and 39 years old with chronic hepatitis C. Each CDR3 is given with its conserved first and last residue. D genes are given only for firm matches. The size of a clone is reported for some rows only, either as once, few or many, or as a class for expanded clones.

TRBJ2-3 | . | TRBV27 | . | TGTGCCAGCAGTTTATTCGCTGACGGGGTCCTCACAGATACGCAGTATTTT | CASSLFADGVLTDTQYF
TRBJ2-1 | . | TRBV6-4 | TRBD2 | TGTGCCAGCAGTGACTCAGTGGGACTAGATCCCCGCTACTACAATGAGCAGTTCTTC | CASSDSVGLDPRYYNEQFF
TRBJ2-7 | . | TRBV11-2 | . | TGTGCCAGCAGCTCCGCGGGTAGGTCCTACGAGCAGTACTTC | CASSSAGRSYEQYF
TRBJ2-7 | . | TRBV19 | . | TGTGCCAGTAATCAGGGAAGGGGATCCGAGCAGTACTTC | CASNQGRGSEQYF
TRBJ1-6 | . | TRBV7-9 | TRBD1 | TGTGCCAGCAGCTCCCCGGGACAGGGTAGGAGTTCACCCCTCCACTTT | CASSSPGQGRSSPLHF
TRBJ2-3 | . | TRBV7-3 | . | TGTGCCAGCAGCCCGACTAGTGCCGATACGCAGTATTTT | CASSPTSADTQYF
TRBJ2-2 | . | TRBV7-9 | . | TGTGCCAGCACCCAACGTACCGGGGAGCTGTTTTTT | CASTQRTGELFF
TRBJ1-3 | . | TRBV7-9 | . | TGTGCCAGCAGCTTACAGGGAAACACCATATATTTT | CASSLQGNTIYF
TRBJ2-5 | once | TRBV13 | . | TGTGCCAGCAGCCCAACTAGCAACCAAGAGACCCAGTACTTC | CASSPTSNQETQYF
TRBJ1-1 | . | TRBV6-1 | . | TGTGCCAGCAGTGACTGGGCTGGTGAAGCTTTCTTT | CASSDWAGEAFF
TRBJ2-5 | few | TRBV19 | . | TGTGCCAGTAGTAGGGGTGCTACCCAAGAGACCCAGTACTTC | CASSRGATQETQYF
TRBJ1-4 | . | TRBV25-1 | TRBD1 | TGTGCCAGCAGTGACAGGGGGCTGCAAGCTAATGAAAAACTGTTTTTT | CASSDRGLQANEKLFF
TRBJ1-2 | . | TRBV14 | . | TGTGCCAGCAGCCAAGATCCAGATATTATCTATGGCTACACCTTC | CASSQDPDIIYGYTF
TRBJ1-2 | . | TRBV4-1 | TRBD1 | TGCGCCAGCAGCCAAGATTGGCGCCAAACAGGGGAGGATGGCTACACCTTC | CASSQDWRQTGEDGYTF
TRBJ1-4 | . | TRBV5-6 | . | TGTGCCAGCAGCACCGGAACAGGGTGGTGGGATGAAAAACTGTTTTTT | CASSTGTGWWDEKLFF
TRBJ2-3 | . | TRBV29-1 | . | TGCAGCCCAGTGCTGGATACAGATACGCAGTATTTT | CSPVLDTDTQYF
TRBJ1-1 | . | TRBV14 | . | TGTGCCAGCAGCCATCTCCAGGGACTTGAAGCTTTCTTT | CASSHLQGLEAFF
TRBJ2-2 | . | TRBV7-9 | . | TGTGCCAGCAGCTCAACACACGGCACCGGGGAGCTGTTTTTT | CASSSTHGTGELFF
TRBJ1-1 | . | TRBV19 | . | TGTGCCAGTAGTATTTCCCGGGAGAACACTGAAGCTTTCTTT | CASSISRENTEAFF
TRBJ1-1 | . | TRBV14 | . | TGTGCCAGCAGCCGTCCAGGGCTTGGGACTGAAGCTTTCTTT | CASSRPGLGTEAFF
TRBJ1-1 | . | TRBV7-8 | . | TGTGCCAGCAGCTTAGTTCGGGTAGCAGGGGAGAACACTGAAGCTTTCTTT | CASSLVRVAGENTEAFF
TRBJ2-7 | . | TRBV5-1 | . | TGCGCCAGCAGACCTTGGACGGATCTAGACTACGAGCAGTACTTC | CASRPWTDLDYEQYF
TRBJ2-5 | . | TRBV29-1 | TRBD1 | TGCGGTGCCTGGACAGGGACACAAGAGACCCAGTACTTC | CGAWTGTQETQYF
TRBJ2-7 | once | TRBV4-1 | . | TGCGCCAGCAGCCAGTACGGGACTCGAGGCGAGCAGTACTTC | CASSQYGTRGEQYF
TRBJ2-5 | . | TRBV4-3 | TRBD1 | TGCGCCAGCAGCCAAGACTGGACAGGGATTGGTATCTTCCCTCTGGAGACCCAGTACTTC | CASSQDWTGIGIFPLETQYF
TRBJ2-2 | . | TRBV27 | TRBD1 | TGTGCCAGCAGTCTGTCTACTGGGACAGGGAACACCGGGGAGCTGTTTTTT | CASSLSTGTGNTGELFF
TRBJ1-2 | . | TRBV5-1 | TRBD1 | TGCGCCAGCAGTTGGACAGGGGAGGGCTACACCTTC | CASSWTGEGYTF
TRBJ1-1 | . | TRBV19 | . | TGTGCCAGTAGTATAGCTTGGACCCCTGAAGCTTTCTTT | CASSIAWTPEAFF
TRBJ2-3 | . | TRBV6-5 | TRBD1 | TGTGCCAGCAGTCGCCGGACAGGGGACACAGATACGCAGTATTTT | CASSRRTGDTDTQYF
TRBJ2-1 | . | TRBV10-3 | TRBD2 | TGTGCCACCATGAAAGCGGGACTAGCGGGAGCAGATGAGCAGTTCTTC | CATMKAGLAGADEQFF
TRBJ2-7 | few | TRBV11-2 | . | TGTGCCAGCAGCGTGACCTACGAGCAGTACTTC | CASSVTYEQYF
TRBJ2-7 | . | TRBV4-3 | . | TGCGCCAGCAGCCAAGCGGGGAACGAGCAGTACTTC | CASSQAGNEQYF
TRBJ2-7 | . | TRBV10-3 | . | TGTGCCATCAGTGAGTCGCCCGAGCAGTACTTC | CAISESPEQYF
TRBJ1-2 | . | TRBV5-6 | TRBD1 | TGTGCCAGCAGCTTGGATGGGACAGGCTTTAACTATGGCTACACCTTC | CASSLDGTGFNYGYTF
TRBJ1-6 | once | TRBV7-2 | . | TGTGCCAGCAGCTTATACCCCGTCAGGGGTGAGAATAATTCACCCCTCCACTTT | CASSLYPVRGENNSPLHF
TRBJ1-6 | . | TRBV15 | . | TGTGCCACCAGAGAGGAGGGGGAGGTCCTCCACTTT | CATREEGEVLHF
TRBJ2-5 | . | TRBV6-5 | . | TGTGCCAGCAGTTACTCGATTTCGGAGACCCAGTACTTC | CASSYSISETQYF
TRBJ1-1 | . | TRBV2 | . | TGTGCCAGCAGCCTTACAGTCGGGACGGCGAACACTGAAGCTTTCTTT | CASSLTVGTANTEAFF
TRBJ2-4 | . | TRBV7-2 | . | TGTGCCAGCAGCTCACCCACAGAGAACATTCAGTACTTC | CASSSPTENIQYF
TRBJ2-5 | . | TRBV5-5 | . | TGTGCCAGCAGCTTTAAGGGTCCAGAGACCCAGTACTTC | CASSFKGPETQYF